This TCR beta chain was obtained from a study of T-cell reconstitution after alpha-beta-depleted transplantation in children. In the case of this clonotype: No antigen is known for it.

Regarding the study as a whole: At around two months after transplant, the alpha-beta T cells were reportedly derived from several hundred expanded clones that came from non-depleted graft cells. Day-60 TCRbeta diversity that was high in some patients was derived from surviving recipient T cells and thymic progenitors. After one year, T-cell counts and TCRbeta diversity mostly came from new T cells.

Preparation of the TCRbeta library involved a method that used unique molecular identifiers. TCRdb re-called the PCR reads with MiXCR, one entry per CDR3 protein. The table records about 1,000,000 distinct CDR3 sequences, about 29% of them present only once. Sequenced here: PBMCs, mostly from graft donor cells, sampled 360 days after TCRalphabeta/CD19-depleted stem cell transplant. The receptor comes from a boy less than two years old who had a stem cell transplant for SCID, so the T cells may come from the graft donor.

The CDR3 sequence: CATTNLGQSFYGYTF. DNA for the CDR3: TGTGCCACCACGAACCTAGGACAGTCCTTTTATGGCTACACCTTC. The J gene is TRBJ1-2, the V gene TRBV27; weak D call: TRBD1 (6 bases). The CDR3 is made up of 15 amino acids. V was trimmed by 10 bases and J by 5 bases, leaving 23 bases between them. Per the germline V gene, CDR1 is MNHEY and CDR2 is SMNVEV (reference sequence).